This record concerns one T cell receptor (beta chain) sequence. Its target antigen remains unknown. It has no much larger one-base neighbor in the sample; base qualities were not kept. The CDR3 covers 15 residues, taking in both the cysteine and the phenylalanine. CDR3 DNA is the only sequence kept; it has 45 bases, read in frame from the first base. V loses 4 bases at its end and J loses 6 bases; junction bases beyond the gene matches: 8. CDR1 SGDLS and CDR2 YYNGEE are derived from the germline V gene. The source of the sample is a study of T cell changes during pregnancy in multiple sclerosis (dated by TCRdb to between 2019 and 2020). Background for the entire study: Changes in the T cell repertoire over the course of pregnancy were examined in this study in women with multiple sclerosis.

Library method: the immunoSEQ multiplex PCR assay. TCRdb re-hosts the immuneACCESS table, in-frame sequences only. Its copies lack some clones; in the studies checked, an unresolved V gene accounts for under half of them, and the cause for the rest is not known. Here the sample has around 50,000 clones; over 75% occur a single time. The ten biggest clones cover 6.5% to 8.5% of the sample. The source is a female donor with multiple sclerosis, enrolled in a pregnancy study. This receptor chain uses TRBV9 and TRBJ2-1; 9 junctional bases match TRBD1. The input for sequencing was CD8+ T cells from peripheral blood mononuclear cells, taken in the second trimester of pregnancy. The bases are TGTGCCAGCAGCCCCTCCGGGACAGGGTCCAATGAGCAGTTCTTC. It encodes CASSPSGTGSNEQFF.